The sequence of this T cell receptor (beta chain) was determined in a study of naive and memory T cell subsets (TCRdb year 2017). Regarding the complete study: Sorted naive and memory T cell subsets from peripheral blood were analyzed in the study using a UMI-based, open-source pipeline for TCR alpha and beta sequencing. The functional CMV T cell responses agreed completely with IgG serology results. RNA was DNase-treated and reverse transcribed with TCR constant-region primers, mostly using SuperScript III.

V is pared back by 8 bases and J by 4 bases, with 12 bases lying between the germline termini. The CDR3 numbers 12 residues from cysteine through phenylalanine. Only the CDR3 portion is preserved as DNA: 36 bases, with reading frame beginning at the first base. Taken from the germline V gene, the CDR1 and CDR2 loops are MNHEY and SVGEGT. Library preparation employed UMI-ligation and nested PCR. The beta constant-region primer consisted of an equimolar mixture of two oligonucleotides that together covered TRBC1 and TRBC2. A single-stranded oligonucleotide carrying the SP2 primer and a 12-nucleotide UMI was ligated to the 3' end of the cDNA by T4 RNA ligase 1. Four rounds of PCR, combining the SP2 primer with nested alpha and beta constant-region primers, were used to amplify the ligated cDNA. Incubation of the ligation reaction lasted roughly 19-24 hours at 16 degrees C. PCR2 was typically run as a SYBR Green qPCR and stopped at a predetermined threshold to prevent over-amplification. All purifications after the first were performed with Agencourt AMPure XP magnetic beads. Library amounts were measured by Qubit and library quality was assessed on a TapeStation, where the main peak was expected at around 650 bp. Pooled libraries were sequenced on an Illumina MiSeq using v2 2x251 paired-end kits, and typically roughly 1-2.2 million reads were obtained per sample. Each sample's library went into the pool at about 4.2 nM, and about 4.5-8% PhiX was added to help with cluster recognition. The authors' analysis ran thus. Using tag matching that tolerated one base-pair mismatch, Decombinator assigned V and J genes to FASTQ reads that had been processed by Demultiplexor. UMIs were used by Collapsinator to correct both sequencing errors and frequency errors arising from PCR heterogeneity. TCRs were translated and CDR3s were extracted from the conserved cysteine to the FGXG phenylalanine by CDR3Translator, with non-productive sequences being flagged. Gini, Shannon entropy and inverse Simpson indices were computed after subsampling the repertoires to the same number of UMI-defined TCRs. Within the linear range, a power law was fitted by maximum likelihood to the distributions of clonotype abundance. Similar UMI counts, unique TCR numbers and clonal distributions were obtained with the pipeline and with MIGEC on one naive CD8 sample. One analysis removed from the naive repertoire any naive TCRs that were also found in any memory subset from the same donor. The repertoires were searched for some 7,300 CMV-associated CDR3 sequences that had been compiled from VDJdb and a published dataset. Through fastp at Q25 and MiXCR, TCRdb rebuilt clones from the public reads, retaining in-frame beta chains. Here each entry gathers all rows of one CDR3 protein and keeps the most common genes and DNA. TCRdb's processing, not the authors' own work, is the source of the V and J calls. Counted in this sample were some 150,000 distinct CDR3 sequences; about a sixth of them appeared once. Of the sample, roughly 0.13% is held by the ten largest clones.

On this clonotype: The antigen this receptor binds is unknown. No clone much larger than this one lies a single base away; base qualities are absent.

TCR alpha and beta chain libraries were amplified separately from the second PCR step onward. CMV status of each donor was established by measuring IFNgamma production from CD4+ T cells after fresh PBMCs were stimulated overnight with CMV viral lysate. Miltenyi beads were used first to positively select CD4 T cells, and CD8 T cells were then positively selected from the CD4-negative fraction. Cells were stained for CD3, CD4, CD8, CD45RA, CD27 and a live/dead dye and were sorted on a BD Aria II into four subsets based on CD45RA and CD27. Blood was obtained from a few healthy volunteers, and the blood from each volunteer was fractionated into CD4 and CD8 T cells and subsequently into four differentiation subsets. Approximately 130 ml of peripheral blood was drawn per donor, and PBMC were isolated by Ficoll-Paque PLUS density-gradient centrifugation. After sorting, cells were lysed in RLT buffer, RNA was extracted using a Qiagen RNeasy kit, and the extracted RNA was stored at -80 degrees C.

Points the paper makes about the study in general: Clonotypes were defined as single alpha or beta chain sequences, not paired alpha/beta receptors. After error correction, over 85% of naive TCR sequences appeared only once, giving much steeper abundance distributions than memory subsets. TCR abundance followed a power law with an exponent that was different for naive and memory subsets but consistent across the three individuals. RNA-based TCR counts may be influenced by expression changes linked to T cell activation and differentiation. In both CD4 and CD8 cells, the Gini index increased while Shannon and inverse Simpson diversity decreased from naive through CM, EM and EMRA. A few larger clonotypes were found in naive repertoires, especially CD8, and these larger clonotypes were possibly memory cells re-expressing CD45RA. The repertoire findings for the naive and memory subsets could not be validated against a ground truth, as none was available.

The sample consisted of naive CD4+ T cells from blood. This specimen's cell subset or site label, interpreted: naive T cells, CD45RA high CD27+. Recombination linked TRBV6-2 or TRBV6-3 to TRBJ2-7; D gene: possibly TRBD2, on 5 matching bases. The clonotype was recovered from a human donor in good health. This receptor carries the CDR3 CASFSGGYEQYF. The nucleotide sequence reads TGTGCCAGCTTCAGCGGAGGATACGAGCAGTACTTC.